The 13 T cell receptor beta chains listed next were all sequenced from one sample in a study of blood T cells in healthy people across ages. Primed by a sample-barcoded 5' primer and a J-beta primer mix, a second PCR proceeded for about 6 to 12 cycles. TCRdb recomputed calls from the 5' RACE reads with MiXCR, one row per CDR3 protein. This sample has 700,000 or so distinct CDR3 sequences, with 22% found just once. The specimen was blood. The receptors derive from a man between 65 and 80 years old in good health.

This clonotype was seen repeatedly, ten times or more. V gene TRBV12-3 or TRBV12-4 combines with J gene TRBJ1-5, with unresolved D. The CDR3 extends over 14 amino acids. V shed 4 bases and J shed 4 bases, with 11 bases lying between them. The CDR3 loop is CASSSGLPNQPQHF. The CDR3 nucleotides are TGTGCCAGCAGTTCAGGCTTACCAAATCAGCCCCAGCATTTT.

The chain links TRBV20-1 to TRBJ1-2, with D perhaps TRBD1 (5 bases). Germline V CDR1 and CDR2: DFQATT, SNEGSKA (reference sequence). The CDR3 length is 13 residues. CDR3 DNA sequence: TGCAGAGCTTACAACCGGGACCTCTATGGCTACACCTTC. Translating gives CRAYNRDLYGYTF.

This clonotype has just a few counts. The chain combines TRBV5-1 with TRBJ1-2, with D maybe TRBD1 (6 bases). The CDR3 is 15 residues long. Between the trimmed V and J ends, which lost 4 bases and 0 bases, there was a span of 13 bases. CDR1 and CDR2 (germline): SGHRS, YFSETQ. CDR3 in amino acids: CASSGTGNTNYGYTF. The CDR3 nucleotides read TGCGCCAGCAGCGGTACAGGGAATACTAACTATGGCTACACCTTC.

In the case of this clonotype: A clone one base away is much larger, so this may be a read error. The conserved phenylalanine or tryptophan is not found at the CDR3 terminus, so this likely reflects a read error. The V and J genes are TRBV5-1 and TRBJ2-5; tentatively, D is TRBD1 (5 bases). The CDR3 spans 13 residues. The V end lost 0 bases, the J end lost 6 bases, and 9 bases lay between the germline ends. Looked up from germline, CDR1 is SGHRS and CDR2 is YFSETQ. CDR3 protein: CASSLEGKKTQYC. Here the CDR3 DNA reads TGCGCCAGCAGCTTGGAGGGGAAAAAGACCCAGTACTGC.

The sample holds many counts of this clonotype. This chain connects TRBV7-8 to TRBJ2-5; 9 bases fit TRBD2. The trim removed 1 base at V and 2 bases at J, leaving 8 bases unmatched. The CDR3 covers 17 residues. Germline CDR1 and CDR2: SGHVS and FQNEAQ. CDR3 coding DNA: TGTGCCAGCAGCTTAGGCGGGGGGGGTCTACAACAAGAGACCCAGTACTTC. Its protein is CASSLGGGGLQQETQYF.

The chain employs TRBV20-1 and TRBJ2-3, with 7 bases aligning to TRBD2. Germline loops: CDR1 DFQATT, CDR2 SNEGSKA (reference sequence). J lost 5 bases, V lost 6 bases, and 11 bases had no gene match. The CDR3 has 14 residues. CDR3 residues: CSAPRAGVEDTQYF. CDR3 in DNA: TGCAGTGCCCCGCGGGCGGGAGTGGAAGATACGCAGTATTTT.

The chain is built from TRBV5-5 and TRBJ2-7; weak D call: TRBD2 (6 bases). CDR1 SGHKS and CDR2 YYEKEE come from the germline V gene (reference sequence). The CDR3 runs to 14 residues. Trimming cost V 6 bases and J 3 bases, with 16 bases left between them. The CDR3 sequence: CASMASANYYEQYV. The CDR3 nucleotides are TGTGCCAGCATGGCTAGCGCGAACTACTACGAGCAGTACGTC.

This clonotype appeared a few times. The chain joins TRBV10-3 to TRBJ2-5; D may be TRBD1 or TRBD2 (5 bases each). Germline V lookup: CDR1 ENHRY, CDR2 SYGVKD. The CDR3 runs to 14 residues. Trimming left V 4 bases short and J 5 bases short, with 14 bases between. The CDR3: CAISVRGVGETQYF. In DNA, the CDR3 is TGTGCCATCAGTGTGAGGGGCGTTGGGGAGACCCAGTACTTC.

The DNA for the CDR3 is TGTGCCATCAGTGTGGGCACTAGCGGGGGAGGTCAAGAGACCCAGTACTTC. This translates into CAISVGTSGGGQETQYF. V gene TRBV10-3 combines with J gene TRBJ2-5; 11 bases match TRBD2. Per germline, CDR1 ENHRY and CDR2 SYGVKD. Losses at the gene ends were 4 bases for V and 2 bases for J; bases not matched to a gene: 9. The CDR3 loop spans 17 amino acids.

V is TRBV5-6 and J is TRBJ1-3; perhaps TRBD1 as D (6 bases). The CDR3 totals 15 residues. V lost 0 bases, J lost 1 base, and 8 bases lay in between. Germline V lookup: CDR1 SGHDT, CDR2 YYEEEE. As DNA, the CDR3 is TGTGCCAGCAGCTTGGCGGGGGCGTCTGGAAACACCATATATTTT. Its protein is CASSLAGASGNTIYF.

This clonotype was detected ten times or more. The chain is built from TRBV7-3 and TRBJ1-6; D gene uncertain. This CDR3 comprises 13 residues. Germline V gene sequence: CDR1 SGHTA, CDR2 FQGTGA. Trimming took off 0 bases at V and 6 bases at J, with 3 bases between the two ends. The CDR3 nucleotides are TGTGCCAGCAGCTTAACCCCTAATTCACCCCTCCACTTT. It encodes CASSLTPNSPLHF.

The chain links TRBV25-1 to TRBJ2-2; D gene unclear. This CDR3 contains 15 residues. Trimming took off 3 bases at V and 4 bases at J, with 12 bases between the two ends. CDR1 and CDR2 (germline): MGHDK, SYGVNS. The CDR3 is CASSEDWRPTGELFF. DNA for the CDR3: TGTGCCAGCAGTGAGGATTGGAGACCCACCGGGGAGCTGTTTTTT.

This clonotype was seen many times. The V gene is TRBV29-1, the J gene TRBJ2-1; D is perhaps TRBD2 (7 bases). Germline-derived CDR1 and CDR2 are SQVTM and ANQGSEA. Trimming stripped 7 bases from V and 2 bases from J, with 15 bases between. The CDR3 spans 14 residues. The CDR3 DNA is TGCAGCGCTGGGGGCAGCGGGACCTACAATGAGCAGTTCTTC. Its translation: CSAGGSGTYNEQFF.